These T cell receptor beta chains were read from a single sample in a study of radiation and T cells in renal cell carcinoma. Profiling relied on immunoSEQ multiplex PCR, and the TCRdb table lists in-frame clones only, not all of them. Of about 130,000 clones detected, about four fifths appear once; the ten largest clones hold 5.8%. The material sequenced was blood, taken from a patient whose treatment included radiotherapy and nephrectomy. These TCRs come from a man between 45 and 60 years old with renal cell carcinoma. CDR3s include the opening cysteine and the closing phenylalanine or tryptophan. Each record gives: D gene, J gene, V gene, clone size, CDR3 DNA, CDR3 protein. A D gene is named only where the DNA matches it firmly. Some rows have no size entry. The others give once, few or many, or a class for an expanded clone.

d_gene: -; j_gene: TRBJ2-7; v_gene: TRBV10-3; abundance: -; CDR3nt: TGTGCCATCTTAGCGTTGGGTACCTACGAGCAGTACTTC; CDR3aa: CAILALGTYEQYF
d_gene: -; j_gene: TRBJ1-2; v_gene: TRBV4-3; abundance: -; CDR3nt: TGCGCCAGCAGCCAAATTCAGGGTTTGGGGGCAGCTAACTATGGCTACACCTTC; CDR3aa: CASSQIQGLGAANYGYTF
d_gene: TRBD1; j_gene: TRBJ2-5; v_gene: TRBV7-2; abundance: -; CDR3nt: TGTGCCAGCAGCTACGGGACAGTACAAGAGACCCAGTACTTC; CDR3aa: CASSYGTVQETQYF
d_gene: TRBD2; j_gene: TRBJ2-1; v_gene: TRBV27; abundance: -; CDR3nt: TGTGCCAGCAGTCGACTAGCGGGGGGCCATGGGAATGAGCAGTTCTTC; CDR3aa: CASSRLAGGHGNEQFF
d_gene: -; j_gene: TRBJ1-5; v_gene: TRBV7-8; abundance: -; CDR3nt: TGTGCCAGCAGCTTAGTTTCGAGGGGCGGTAGCAATCAGCCCCAGCATTTT; CDR3aa: CASSLVSRGGSNQPQHF
d_gene: -; j_gene: TRBJ2-2; v_gene: TRBV7-2; abundance: -; CDR3nt: TGTGCCAGCAGCTTTCGCAGGGGTCTCAACACCGGGGAGCTGTTTTTT; CDR3aa: CASSFRRGLNTGELFF
d_gene: TRBD2; j_gene: TRBJ2-1; v_gene: TRBV6-5; abundance: -; CDR3nt: TGTGCCAGCAGTTCAATAGCGGGGGGGCCAGGTGAGCAGTTCTTC; CDR3aa: CASSSIAGGPGEQFF
d_gene: -; j_gene: TRBJ2-5; v_gene: TRBV5-1; abundance: -; CDR3nt: TGCGCCAGCAGCTTGGCGCAAGAGACCCAGTACTTC; CDR3aa: CASSLAQETQYF
d_gene: TRBD1; j_gene: TRBJ2-7; v_gene: TRBV6-5; abundance: -; CDR3nt: TGTGCCAGCAGACGAGGACAGGGGGCCTACGAGCAGTACTTC; CDR3aa: CASRRGQGAYEQYF
d_gene: -; j_gene: TRBJ2-1; v_gene: TRBV29-1; abundance: once; CDR3nt: TGCAGCGTTGCATTTAATAGGGCCCCTGAGCAGTTCTTC; CDR3aa: CSVAFNRAPEQFF
d_gene: -; j_gene: TRBJ2-1; v_gene: TRBV9; abundance: -; CDR3nt: TGTGCCAGCAGCGTGGACGGCAGCTTTTACAATGAGCAGTTCTTC; CDR3aa: CASSVDGSFYNEQFF
d_gene: -; j_gene: TRBJ2-5; v_gene: TRBV27; abundance: -; CDR3nt: TGTGCCAGCAGAGGACAGAACCAAGAGACCCAGTACTTC; CDR3aa: CASRGQNQETQYF
d_gene: -; j_gene: TRBJ2-5; v_gene: TRBV11-2; abundance: -; CDR3nt: TGTGCCAGCAGCTTAGATACCGAGGAGACCCAGTACTTC; CDR3aa: CASSLDTEETQYF
d_gene: -; j_gene: TRBJ2-1; v_gene: TRBV6-1; abundance: -; CDR3nt: TGTGCCAGCAGTGAAGCAACTAGTACTGAGCAGTTCTTC; CDR3aa: CASSEATSTEQFF
d_gene: TRBD1; j_gene: TRBJ2-5; v_gene: TRBV25-1; abundance: -; CDR3nt: TGTGCCAGCTCGTCTCGAACAGGGGTAGAGACCCAGTACTTC; CDR3aa: CASSSRTGVETQYF
d_gene: TRBD1; j_gene: TRBJ2-1; v_gene: TRBV29-1; abundance: -; CDR3nt: TGCAGCCAGGGGGCATCCTACAATGAGCAGTTCTTC; CDR3aa: CSQGASYNEQFF
d_gene: TRBD2; j_gene: TRBJ2-2; v_gene: TRBV14; abundance: once; CDR3nt: TGTGCCAGCAGCCAAGATCTTTGGCGGGAGGAATCCGGGGAGCTGTTTTTT; CDR3aa: CASSQDLWREESGELFF
d_gene: TRBD2; j_gene: TRBJ2-3; v_gene: TRBV6-1; abundance: -; CDR3nt: TGTGCCAGCAGTGAAGTTCGGGGAGCGGGATCTACAGATACGCAGTATTTT; CDR3aa: CASSEVRGAGSTDTQYF
d_gene: -; j_gene: TRBJ1-6; v_gene: TRBV2; abundance: -; CDR3nt: TGTGCCAGCAGAGAGGGACCGACCAATTCACCCCTCCACTTT; CDR3aa: CASREGPTNSPLHF
d_gene: TRBD1; j_gene: TRBJ2-7; v_gene: TRBV2; abundance: -; CDR3nt: TGTGCCAGCAAGGACAGGGTCTACGAGCAGTACTTC; CDR3aa: CASKDRVYEQYF
d_gene: -; j_gene: TRBJ1-2; v_gene: TRBV9; abundance: -; CDR3nt: TGTGCCAGCAGCGTAGAGGGCAGGAACTATGGCTACACCTTC; CDR3aa: CASSVEGRNYGYTF
d_gene: -; j_gene: TRBJ1-5; v_gene: TRBV6-5; abundance: many; CDR3nt: TGTGCCAGCAGTTACTCAGAAGATAGCAATCAGCCCCAGCATTTT; CDR3aa: CASSYSEDSNQPQHF
d_gene: TRBD2; j_gene: TRBJ2-1; v_gene: TRBV4-2; abundance: -; CDR3nt: TGTGCCAGCAGCCAAGGAGGACTAGCGGGGGCCAATGAGCAGTTCTTC; CDR3aa: CASSQGGLAGANEQFF
d_gene: -; j_gene: TRBJ2-7; v_gene: TRBV15; abundance: -; CDR3nt: TGTGCCACCAGCAGAGATCTTTCTGGCGGGGCCTCCTACGAGCAGTACTTC; CDR3aa: CATSRDLSGGASYEQYF
d_gene: TRBD2; j_gene: TRBJ2-1; v_gene: TRBV19; abundance: -; CDR3nt: TGTGCCAGTAGTCAATTCGGACTAGCAGCCTACAATGAGCAGTTCTTC; CDR3aa: CASSQFGLAAYNEQFF
d_gene: TRBD2; j_gene: TRBJ2-2; v_gene: TRBV5-1; abundance: once; CDR3nt: TGCGCCAGCAGCGTTAGCGGGAGCCGGATCACCGGGGAGCTGTTTTTT; CDR3aa: CASSVSGSRITGELFF
d_gene: TRBD2; j_gene: TRBJ2-3; v_gene: TRBV7-8; abundance: -; CDR3nt: TGTGCCAGCAGCCGGGGGACCGGGACTAGTTACGATACGCAGTATTTT; CDR3aa: CASSRGTGTSYDTQYF
d_gene: -; j_gene: TRBJ2-1; v_gene: TRBV29-1; abundance: few; CDR3nt: TGCAGCGTTGAATACAATGAGCAGTTCTTC; CDR3aa: CSVEYNEQFF
d_gene: TRBD2; j_gene: TRBJ2-5; v_gene: TRBV27; abundance: -; CDR3nt: TGTGCCAGCAGTTTATATGCTAGCGGGACACAAGAGACCCAGTACTTC; CDR3aa: CASSLYASGTQETQYF
d_gene: -; j_gene: TRBJ2-3; v_gene: TRBV30; abundance: -; CDR3nt: TGTGCCTGGAGTCTCCAAGGCGGGTCCACAGATACGCAGTATTTT; CDR3aa: CAWSLQGGSTDTQYF
d_gene: -; j_gene: TRBJ1-1; v_gene: TRBV5-1; abundance: -; CDR3nt: TGCGCCAGCGGACAAGGAACTGAAGCTTTCTTT; CDR3aa: CASGQGTEAFF
d_gene: -; j_gene: TRBJ1-2; v_gene: TRBV18; abundance: -; CDR3nt: TGTGCCAGCTCACCAAACCGCCGCGGGGATGGCTACACCTTC; CDR3aa: CASSPNRRGDGYTF
d_gene: -; j_gene: TRBJ2-3; v_gene: TRBV7-9; abundance: once; CDR3nt: TGTGCCAGCGGGGCTCGTAGCGGACACACAGATACGCAGTATTTT; CDR3aa: CASGARSGHTDTQYF
d_gene: TRBD2; j_gene: TRBJ2-1; v_gene: TRBV10-3; abundance: -; CDR3nt: TGTGCCGTCGCCCCGACTAGCGGGGGTGGGTCCTACAATGAGCAGTTCTTC; CDR3aa: CAVAPTSGGGSYNEQFF
d_gene: -; j_gene: TRBJ2-2; v_gene: TRBV7-8; abundance: -; CDR3nt: TGTGCCAGCAGCTTAACCGGGACCGACACCGGGGAGCTGTTTTTT; CDR3aa: CASSLTGTDTGELFF
d_gene: TRBD1; j_gene: TRBJ2-7; v_gene: TRBV30; abundance: -; CDR3nt: TGTGCCTGGAGTCGTCAGGACAGGGACGAGCAGTACTTC; CDR3aa: CAWSRQDRDEQYF
d_gene: TRBD1; j_gene: TRBJ1-4; v_gene: TRBV7-9; abundance: once; CDR3nt: TGTGCCAGCAGCTCCGAAGGGGGCCATGTGTTTTTT; CDR3aa: CASSSEGGHVFF
d_gene: -; j_gene: TRBJ2-2; v_gene: TRBV2; abundance: few; CDR3nt: TGTGCCAGCAGTGATGTGCAGGATCACACCGGGGAGCTGTTTTTT; CDR3aa: CASSDVQDHTGELFF
d_gene: -; j_gene: TRBJ1-4; v_gene: TRBV10-3; abundance: -; CDR3nt: TGTGCCATCAGTGAGTCGAAAGGGATGCGGTATGAAAAACTGTTTTTT; CDR3aa: CAISESKGMRYEKLFF
d_gene: -; j_gene: TRBJ2-7; v_gene: TRBV27; abundance: -; CDR3nt: TGTGCCAGCAGTTTATCGCCACAACACGTGATCTACGAGCAGTACTTC; CDR3aa: CASSLSPQHVIYEQYF
d_gene: -; j_gene: TRBJ1-2; v_gene: TRBV5-4; abundance: -; CDR3nt: TGTGCCAGCAGCTTGGCTCTGGAAGGCTACACCTTC; CDR3aa: CASSLALEGYTF
d_gene: TRBD2; j_gene: TRBJ2-3; v_gene: TRBV29-1; abundance: -; CDR3nt: TGCAGCGTCGCTAGCGGGGGGGCAGATACGCAGTATTTT; CDR3aa: CSVASGGADTQYF
d_gene: TRBD1; j_gene: TRBJ2-1; v_gene: TRBV19; abundance: many; CDR3nt: TGTGCCGTCGGGACAGGGGGTGACAATGAGCAGTTCTTC; CDR3aa: CAVGTGGDNEQFF
d_gene: -; j_gene: TRBJ2-7; v_gene: TRBV13; abundance: -; CDR3nt: TGTGCCAGCAGCTTAGACGTTACCTACGAGCAGTACTTC; CDR3aa: CASSLDVTYEQYF
d_gene: -; j_gene: TRBJ1-4; v_gene: TRBV6-1; abundance: -; CDR3nt: TGTGCCAGCAGTGTATATCAGGGAATTAATGAAAAACTGTTTTTT; CDR3aa: CASSVYQGINEKLFF
d_gene: -; j_gene: TRBJ1-3; v_gene: TRBV27; abundance: -; CDR3nt: TGTGCCAGCAGTTTGAACAGGGGAAACACCATATATTTT; CDR3aa: CASSLNRGNTIYF
d_gene: TRBD1; j_gene: TRBJ2-3; v_gene: TRBV6-1; abundance: -; CDR3nt: TGTGCCAGCAGTCCACAGGGGCCGAGCACAGATACGCAGTATTTT; CDR3aa: CASSPQGPSTDTQYF
d_gene: TRBD1; j_gene: TRBJ2-7; v_gene: TRBV7-2; abundance: -; CDR3nt: TGTGCCAGCAGCCTAGGACAGGGAAGGTTGTACGAGCAGTACTTC; CDR3aa: CASSLGQGRLYEQYF
d_gene: TRBD1; j_gene: TRBJ2-7; v_gene: TRBV2; abundance: -; CDR3nt: TGTGCCAGCACTAAAGAAACAGGGGTAATCGAGCAGTACTTC; CDR3aa: CASTKETGVIEQYF
d_gene: -; j_gene: TRBJ1-5; v_gene: TRBV7-9; abundance: -; CDR3nt: TGTGCCAGCAGCTCGGGACACTGGCAGCCCCAGCATTTT; CDR3aa: CASSSGHWQPQHF
d_gene: -; j_gene: TRBJ2-3; v_gene: TRBV5-1; abundance: -; CDR3nt: TGCGCCAGCAGCCCGACCCCAGGACAGCATACGCAGTATTTT; CDR3aa: CASSPTPGQHTQYF
d_gene: -; j_gene: TRBJ1-2; v_gene: TRBV7-9; abundance: -; CDR3nt: TGTGCCAGCAGGCGACACATTAACTATGGCTACACCTTC; CDR3aa: CASRRHINYGYTF
d_gene: TRBD1; j_gene: TRBJ1-5; v_gene: TRBV10-3; abundance: -; CDR3nt: TGTGCCATCAGTGCGACGACAGGGATTCAGCCCCAGCATTTT; CDR3aa: CAISATTGIQPQHF
d_gene: -; j_gene: TRBJ1-1; v_gene: TRBV5-4; abundance: -; CDR3nt: TGTGCCAGCAGCCCTTCTCGACAGGTTGGGGCTTTCTTT; CDR3aa: CASSPSRQVGAFF
d_gene: -; j_gene: TRBJ1-5; v_gene: TRBV18; abundance: few; CDR3nt: TGTGCCAGCTCACCGATACAGGGTGGGATGAGCAATCAGCCCCAGCATTTT; CDR3aa: CASSPIQGGMSNQPQHF
d_gene: TRBD1; j_gene: TRBJ1-2; v_gene: TRBV2; abundance: -; CDR3nt: TGTGCCAGCAGTGATGGGGACAGGGATAATGTACCATATGGCTACACCTTC; CDR3aa: CASSDGDRDNVPYGYTF
d_gene: TRBD1; j_gene: TRBJ1-4; v_gene: TRBV7-6; abundance: -; CDR3nt: TGTGCCAGCAGCACCGGACAGGGCGATGAAAAACTGTTTTTT; CDR3aa: CASSTGQGDEKLFF
d_gene: -; j_gene: TRBJ2-1; v_gene: TRBV7-9; abundance: many; CDR3nt: TGTGCCAGCAGCTTAGGGGGTTTCGGGAATGAGCAGTTCTTC; CDR3aa: CASSLGGFGNEQFF
d_gene: TRBD2; j_gene: TRBJ2-7; v_gene: TRBV27; abundance: -; CDR3nt: TGTGCCAGCAGTTTTGGTACTAGCGGGAGGGACGAGCAGTACTTC; CDR3aa: CASSFGTSGRDEQYF
d_gene: -; j_gene: TRBJ2-5; v_gene: TRBV12-5; abundance: -; CDR3nt: TGTGCTAGTGGTTTGGCGGGACTCCTAGAGACCCAGTACTTC; CDR3aa: CASGLAGLLETQYF